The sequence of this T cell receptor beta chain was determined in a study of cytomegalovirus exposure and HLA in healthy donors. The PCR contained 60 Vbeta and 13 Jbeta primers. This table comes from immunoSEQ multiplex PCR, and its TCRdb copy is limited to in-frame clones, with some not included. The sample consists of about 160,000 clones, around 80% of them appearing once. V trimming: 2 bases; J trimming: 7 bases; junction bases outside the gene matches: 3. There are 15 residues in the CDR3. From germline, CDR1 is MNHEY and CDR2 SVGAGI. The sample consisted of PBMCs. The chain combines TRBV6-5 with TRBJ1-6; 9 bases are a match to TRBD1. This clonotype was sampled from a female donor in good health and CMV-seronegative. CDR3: CASSYGGQGNSPLHF. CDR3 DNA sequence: TGTGCCAGCAGTTACGGAGGACAGGGGAATTCACCCCTCCACTTT.